The rows below give T cell receptor beta chains drawn from one sample of a study of blood T cell repertoires in COVID-19. This table comes from immunoSEQ multiplex PCR, and its TCRdb copy is limited to in-frame clones, with some not included. The repertoire holds roughly 100,000 clones, with about 90% as singletons. Sequencing used peripheral blood. The receptors stem from a human donor in a cohort sampled during active COVID-19. Each CDR3 is given with its conserved first and last residue. Fields, in order: CDR3 protein, CDR3 DNA, V gene, clone size, J gene, D gene. A D gene is named only where the DNA matches it firmly. Clone size is given for some rows only: seen once, a few or many times, or a class if the clone is expanded.

CASSKAADYNEQFF,TGTGCCAGCAGTAAGGCGGCAGATTACAATGAGCAGTTCTTC,TRBV27,.,TRBJ2-1,.
CASSEATDRGVQPQHF,TGTGCCAGCAGTGAAGCGACTGACAGGGGTGTTCAGCCCCAGCATTTT,TRBV2,.,TRBJ1-5,TRBD1
CASSQDSGTQYF,TGTGCCAGCAGCCAAGATTCGGGGACCCAGTACTTC,TRBV4-2,.,TRBJ2-5,.
CASSQVMTGDGTGELFF,TGCGCCAGCAGCCAAGTTATGACAGGGGATGGGACCGGGGAGCTGTTTTTT,TRBV4-1,.,TRBJ2-2,TRBD1
CASSQEGANTEAFF,TGTGCCAGCAGCCAAGAAGGGGCGAACACTGAAGCTTTCTTT,TRBV4-2,.,TRBJ1-1,.
CASSLERGAGGLDTQYF,TGTGCCAGCAGCTTGGAGCGGGGAGCGGGAGGGTTAGATACGCAGTATTTT,TRBV5-4,many,TRBJ2-3,TRBD2
CASSFSGYEQYF,TGTGCCAGCAGTTTTTCGGGCTACGAGCAGTACTTC,TRBV25-1,.,TRBJ2-7,.
CASSPGLAGGPWGDTQYF,TGTGCCAGCAGCCCCGGACTAGCGGGGGGGCCCTGGGGAGATACGCAGTATTTT,TRBV3-1/TRBV3-2,.,TRBJ2-3,TRBD2
CATSDPSGTGKAGELFF,TGTGCCACCAGTGATCCCTCCGGGACAGGGAAGGCCGGGGAGCTGTTTTTT,TRBV24-1,.,TRBJ2-2,TRBD1
CASSPAGQGRTEAFF,TGTGCCAGCAGTCCCGCGGGACAGGGAAGGACTGAAGCTTTCTTT,TRBV6-5,.,TRBJ1-1,TRBD1
CASSFVRDYGYTF,TGTGCCAGCAGTTTTGTCCGGGACTATGGCTACACCTTC,TRBV12-3/TRBV12-4,.,TRBJ1-2,.
CASGDSNQPQHF,TGTGCCAGCGGGGACAGTAATCAGCCCCAGCATTTT,TRBV2,.,TRBJ1-5,TRBD1
CASSYVSTDTQYF,TGTGCCAGCAGTTACGTAAGCACAGATACGCAGTATTTT,TRBV6-5,.,TRBJ2-3,.
CASSPGDRLAGVEQFF,TGTGCCAGCAGCCCAGGGGATCGACTAGCGGGTGTTGAGCAGTTCTTC,TRBV6-6,few,TRBJ2-1,TRBD2
CASSYEGGVYEQYF,TGTGCCAGCAGCTACGAGGGAGGGGTTTACGAGCAGTACTTC,TRBV5-6,.,TRBJ2-7,TRBD2
CASSQKAGGPFEQYF,TGTGCCAGCAGCCAAAAAGCGGGGGGGCCTTTCGAGCAGTACTTC,TRBV3-1/TRBV3-2,.,TRBJ2-7,TRBD2
CASSGHSGGYQETQYF,TGTGCCAGCAGCGGACATAGCGGGGGGTACCAAGAGACCCAGTACTTC,TRBV9,.,TRBJ2-5,TRBD2
CASSPGGRNYGYTF,TGTGCCAGCTCACCAGGAGGACGCAACTATGGCTACACCTTC,TRBV18,.,TRBJ1-2,.
CASSQGTGQGNEKLFF,TGTGCCAGCAGCCAAGGAACAGGACAGGGGAATGAAAAACTGTTTTTT,TRBV14,medium-sized,TRBJ1-4,TRBD1
CASSLAVPGDLGRSPLHF,TGCGCCAGCAGCTTGGCCGTACCGGGGGACCTTGGCAGGTCACCCCTCCACTTT,TRBV5-1,once,TRBJ1-6,.
CASSQGLEQFF,TGTGCCAGCAGCCAGGGACTGGAGCAGTTCTTC,TRBV11-3,once,TRBJ2-1,.
CASSSDGRNQPQHF,TGCGCCAGCAGCTCAGATGGCAGGAATCAGCCCCAGCATTTT,TRBV5-1,few,TRBJ1-5,.
CASSFKLGAYEQYF,TGTGCCAGCAGTTTTAAACTCGGGGCCTACGAGCAGTACTTC,TRBV6-2/TRBV6-3,once,TRBJ2-7,.
CASRPGGGSETQYF,TGTGCCAGCAGGCCCGGTGGCGGGAGTGAGACCCAGTACTTC,TRBV28,.,TRBJ2-5,TRBD2